This T cell receptor beta chain was documented in a study of spatial heterogeneity in lung cancer. As for the study in general: Tumor-region counts of TCR transcripts tracked strongly with a T cell module score from matched bulk RNA-seq. Study results and limitations: The study found that expanded intratumoral alpha and beta TCR counts tracked tumor mutation counts.

This clonotype was picked up one time. Its cognate antigen is unknown. For a library built for alpha chains, this beta chain is a stray read; little rests on its size. J gave up 12 bases and V 4 bases, and 13 bases lay outside the gene matches. CDR1 is DFQATT and CDR2 is SNEGSKA in the germline V gene (reference sequence). The CDR3 has 15 residues. Each CDR3 protein gets one entry after TCRdb re-called the 5' RACE reads with MiXCR. The sample holds about 9,200 distinct CDR3 sequences; 45% to 65% are singletons and the top ten take around 26%. As for time point: sample taken at primary tumor resection. The gene calls are TRBV20-1 and TRBJ2-1, with 12 bases fitting TRBD2. Sequencing used lung tumor tissue, obtained at surgery. This clonotype was obtained from a female donor with early-stage non-small cell lung cancer. CDR3 loop: CSAKDLAGGPRVQFF. The CDR3 DNA reads TGCAGTGCTAAAGATCTAGCGGGAGGGCCCAGGGTGCAGTTCTTC.